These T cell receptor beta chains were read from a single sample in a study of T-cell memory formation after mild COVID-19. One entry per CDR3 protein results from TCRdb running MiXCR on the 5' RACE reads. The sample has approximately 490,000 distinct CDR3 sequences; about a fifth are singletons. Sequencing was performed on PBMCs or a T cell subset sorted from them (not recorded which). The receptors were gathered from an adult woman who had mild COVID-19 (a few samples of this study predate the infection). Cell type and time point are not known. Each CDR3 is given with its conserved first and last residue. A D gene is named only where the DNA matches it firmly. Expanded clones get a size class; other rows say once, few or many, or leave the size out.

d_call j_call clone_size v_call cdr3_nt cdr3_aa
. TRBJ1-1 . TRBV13 TGTGCCAGCAGCCGCGGCAGAGGGGGCACTGAAGCTTTCTTT CASSRGRGGTEAFF
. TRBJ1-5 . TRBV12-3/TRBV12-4 TGTGCCAGCAGTTTTACACAGACTAATCAGCCCCAGCATTTT CASSFTQTNQPQHF
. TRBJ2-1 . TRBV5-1 TGCGCCAGCAGCTCGGCGATATACAATGAGCAGTTCTTC CASSSAIYNEQFF
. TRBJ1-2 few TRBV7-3 TGTGCCAGCAGCCAAATTGGGATCTCCCCCTATGGCTACACCTTC CASSQIGISPYGYTF
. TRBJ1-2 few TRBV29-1 TGCAGCGTTGATGACTTGTATGGCTACACCTTC CSVDDLYGYTF
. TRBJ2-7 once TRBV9 TGTGCCAGCAGCCGCGCCAGCGGGCTAGCCGACGAGCAGTACTTC CASSRASGLADEQYF
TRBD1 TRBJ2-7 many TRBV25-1 TGTGCCAGCAGTGCCCCAGACAGGGCCAGCTCCTACGAGCAGTACTTC CASSAPDRASSYEQYF
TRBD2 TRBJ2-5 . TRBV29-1 TGCAGCGTTGAAGGGTGGAGACTAGCGGGAGAGGGTAGAACCCAGTACTTC CSVEGWRLAGEGRTQYF
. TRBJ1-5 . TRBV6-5 TGTGCCAGCAGTGTTTCTCACAGGGCGGGCAATCAGCCCCAGCATTTT CASSVSHRAGNQPQHF
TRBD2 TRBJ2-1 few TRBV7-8 TGTGCCAGCAGCTCTAGCGGGGGGGCTCATGAGCAGTTCTTC CASSSSGGAHEQFF
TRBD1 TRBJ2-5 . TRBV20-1 TGCAGCGCGCCCGGGACAGGGAGGGAGACCCAGTACTTC CSAPGTGRETQYF
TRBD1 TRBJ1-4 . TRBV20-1 TGCAGTGCTCGACAGGGGGCCGTAACTAATGAAAAACTGTTTTTT CSARQGAVTNEKLFF
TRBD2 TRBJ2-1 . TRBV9 TGTGCCAGCAGCGTCTCTCTTAGACTAGCGGGGGGCAATGAGCAGTTCTTC CASSVSLRLAGGNEQFF
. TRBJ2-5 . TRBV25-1 TGTGCCAGCAGTGATGAGTTCCAAGAGACCCAGTACTTC CASSDEFQETQYF
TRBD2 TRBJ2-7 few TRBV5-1 TGCGCCAGCAGCTTCCCTGAGGGAGGGGTTTACGAGCAGTACTTC CASSFPEGGVYEQYF
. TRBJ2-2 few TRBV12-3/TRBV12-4 TGTGCCAGCAGCCTACTTGTTAGCAACACCGGGGAGCTGTTTTTT CASSLLVSNTGELFF
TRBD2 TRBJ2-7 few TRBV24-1 TGTGCCACCGCAACTAGCGTCCCCTACGAGCAGTACTTC CATATSVPYEQYF
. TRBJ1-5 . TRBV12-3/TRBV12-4 TGTGCCAGCAGCTCTACCCGGGACACCAATCAGCCCCAGCATTTT CASSSTRDTNQPQHF
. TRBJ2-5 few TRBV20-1 TGCAGTGCTAGAGAAGCCCAAGAGACCCAGTACTTC CSAREAQETQYF
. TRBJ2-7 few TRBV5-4 TGTGCCAGCAGCCCGGGCGGGCATATCTCCTCGGACTTC CASSPGGHISSDF
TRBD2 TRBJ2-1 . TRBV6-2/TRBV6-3 TGTGCCAGCAGTTACTTAGGACTAGCGGGAGTGCATGAGCAGTTCTTC CASSYLGLAGVHEQFF
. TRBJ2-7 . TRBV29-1 TGCAGCGTTGTGTCCGAGGGTGGCAACGAGCAGTACTTC CSVVSEGGNEQYF
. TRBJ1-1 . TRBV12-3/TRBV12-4 TGTGCCAGCAGTTTAATGACGGATCACACTGAAGCTTTCTTT CASSLMTDHTEAFF
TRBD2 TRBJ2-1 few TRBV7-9 TGTGCCAGCAGTCCTGAAGCGGGAGCTGGGTACAATGAGCAGTTCTTC CASSPEAGAGYNEQFF
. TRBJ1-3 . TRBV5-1 TGCGCCAGCAGCTTGGTTAGTCAGTCTGGAAACACCATATATTTT CASSLVSQSGNTIYF
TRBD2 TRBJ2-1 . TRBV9 TGTGCCAGCAGCGTAGGTCTGGGACTAGCGGGCGGTGAGCAGTTCTTC CASSVGLGLAGGEQFF
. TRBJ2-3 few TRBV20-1 TGCAGTGCTAGCGGCCTGTCCACTTTTACAGATACGCAGTATTTT CSASGLSTFTDTQYF
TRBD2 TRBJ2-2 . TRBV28 TGTGCCAGCAGTAAAGGGACTAGCGGGAATGGGGAGCTGTTTTTT CASSKGTSGNGELFF